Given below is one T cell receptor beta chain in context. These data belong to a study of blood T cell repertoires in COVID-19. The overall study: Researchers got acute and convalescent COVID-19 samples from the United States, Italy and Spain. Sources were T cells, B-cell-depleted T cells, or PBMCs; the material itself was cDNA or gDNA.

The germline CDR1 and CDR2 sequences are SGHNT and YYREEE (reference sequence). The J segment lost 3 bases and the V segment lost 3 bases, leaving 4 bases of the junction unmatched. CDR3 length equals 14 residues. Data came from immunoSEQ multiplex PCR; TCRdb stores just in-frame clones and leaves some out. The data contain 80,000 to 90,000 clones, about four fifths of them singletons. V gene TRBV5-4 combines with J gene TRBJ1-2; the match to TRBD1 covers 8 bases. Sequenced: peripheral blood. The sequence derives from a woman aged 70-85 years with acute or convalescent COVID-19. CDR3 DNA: TGTGCCAGCAGCTCCATGACAGGGGACTATGGCTACACCTTC. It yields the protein CASSSMTGDYGYTF.